Included here is one T cell receptor beta chain sequence, with context. No antigen is known for it. Researchers generated cDNA in eight separate reactions per sample. The cDNA of both the TCRalpha and TCRbeta chains was subjected to two nested PCRs of approximately 16 and 9 cycles. TCRdb reprocessed the 5' RACE reads and reports one entry per CDR3 protein, with no DNA. The sample data list approximately 420,000 distinct CDR3 sequences. The sample originates from a study of monozygotic twins with inflammatory bowel disease. Whole-study results and caveats: Repertoire similarity matched across concordant and discordant twins, perhaps owing to limited power.

The CDR3 has 14 residues. Germline V gene sequence: CDR1 SGHRS, CDR2 YFSETQ. This clonotype was obtained from a human donor with ulcerative colitis or Crohn's disease, or a healthy co-twin of an affected twin (not recorded which). This chain uses TRBV5-1 with TRBJ1-2; TCRdb gives TRBD1 as the D gene, but with no DNA this cannot be confirmed. The material sequenced was blood. The CDR3 spells CASGLGRLNYGYTF.